Presented here are 10 T cell receptor beta chains from one specimen sequenced in a study of beta chain features in type 1 diabetes. The study's findings and limits: Type 1 diabetes patients had TCRB CDR3s that were shorter (moderately but significantly so) in all four CD4+ subsets.

These receptors' targets are unknown. The sequenced template was cDNA made from the entire isolated RNA. Sequenced by immunoSEQ multiplex PCR; TCRdb stores in-frame clones only, minus some. The sample has about 160,000 clones; approximately 10% are singletons. The sequencing input was central memory CD4+ T cells from blood. Source of these receptors: a woman aged 25 to 39 with type 1 diabetes.

In its sample, this clone was seen a few times. The chain is built from TRBV9 and TRBJ2-2; 10 positions agree with TRBD2. The CDR3 spans 17 residues. Per germline, CDR1 SGDLS and CDR2 YYNGEE. The V gene end was trimmed by 4 bases and the J gene end by 5 bases; junction bases not matched to a gene: 11. The CDR3: CASSPRTSGQGTGELFF. The CDR3 DNA reads TGTGCCAGCAGCCCCAGGACTAGCGGACAAGGAACCGGGGAGCTGTTTTTT.

This clone has a handful of counts. This sequence joins TRBV7-9 and TRBJ2-2; TRBD1 matches at 8 bases. Looked up from germline, CDR1 is SEHNR and CDR2 is FQNEAQ (reference sequence). The CDR3 runs 13 residues. The J segment lost 7 bases and the V segment lost 5 bases, leaving 3 bases of the junction unmatched. CDR3: CASSPGQGGELFF. In nucleotides, the CDR3 is TGTGCCAGCAGCCCTGGACAGGGCGGGGAGCTGTTTTTT. Full variable domain (missing parts from reference TRBV7-9 and TRBJ2-2): DTGVSQNPRHKITKRGQNVTFRCDPISEHNRLYWYRQTLGQGPEFLTYFQNEAQLEKSRLLSDRFSAERPKGSFSTLEIQRTEQGDSAMYLCASSPGQGGELFFGEGSRLTVL.

The rearrangement uses TRBV28 and TRBJ2-1; TRBD1 aligns across 7 bases. Trimming cost V 5 bases and J 10 bases; bases outside gene matches: 11. There are 14 residues in the CDR3. CDR1 is MDHEN and CDR2 is SYDVKM in the germline V gene. The CDR3 here is CASSPLRQGREQFF. The DNA of the CDR3 is TGTGCCAGCAGTCCCTTAAGACAGGGAAGGGAGCAGTTCTTC.

The chain uses TRBV29-1 and TRBJ1-2; TRBD1 agrees at 7 bases. The length of the CDR3 is 13 residues. The V gene's germline CDR1 is SQVTM and CDR2 ANQGSEA. Trimming cost V 7 bases and J 7 bases; bases outside gene matches: 12. CDR3 residues: CSARDSRWGGYTF. DNA for the CDR3: TGCAGCGCTAGGGACAGCCGGTGGGGTGGCTACACCTTC. Using reference TRBV29-1 and TRBJ1-2 for the parts outside the CDR3, the full variable domain is SAVISQKPSRDICQRGTSLTIQCQVDSQVTMMFWYRQQPGQSLTLIATANQGSEATYESGFVIDKFPISRPNLTFSTLTVSNMSPEDSSIYLCSARDSRWGGYTFGSGTRLTVV.

This clone was counted ten times or more. The chain joins TRBV7-8 to TRBJ2-2; no clear D gene. Germline CDR1 is SGHVS and CDR2 is FQNEAQ. V was shortened by 5 bases and J by 8 bases, with 15 bases between the two germline ends. The CDR3 is made up of 14 amino acids. The CDR3 is CASSPRGLEGELFF. As DNA, the CDR3 is TGTGCCAGCAGCCCTCGAGGCCTGGAAGGGGAGCTGTTTTTT. The whole variable domain, remainder taken from reference TRBV7-8 and TRBJ2-2, is GAGVSQSPRYKVAKRGQDVALRCDPISGHVSLFWYQQALGQGPEFLTYFQNEAQLDKSGLPSDRFFAERPEGSVSTLKIQRTQQEDSAVYLCASSPRGLEGELFFGEGSRLTVL.

This clone was seen a few times. The chain employs TRBV30 and TRBJ2-7; TRBD1 matches at 11 bases. Unmatched junction bases numbered 3, after V lost 4 bases and J lost 1 base. CDR3 size: 14 residues. CDR1 is GTSNPN and CDR2 is SVGIG in the germline V gene (reference sequence). This chain's CDR3 is CAWNRDRGSYEQYF. The DNA of the CDR3 is TGTGCCTGGAACCGGGACAGGGGGTCCTACGAGCAGTACTTC.

The chain recombines TRBV9 with TRBJ2-1, with 11 bases lining up with TRBD2. CDR1 is SGDLS, CDR2 YYNGEE, per germline. The trim removed 0 bases at V and 3 bases at J, leaving 2 bases unmatched. The CDR3 spans 16 residues. CDR3 nucleotides: TGTGCCAGCAGCGTAGGACTAGCGGGACTCTACAATGAGCAGTTCTTC. Translated, it gives CASSVGLAGLYNEQFF.

The chain links TRBV19 to TRBJ2-3, with TRBD1 as a possible D gene (5 bases). The CDR3 has 13 amino acids. Per germline, CDR1 LNHDA and CDR2 SQIVND (reference sequence). V lost 5 bases and J lost 9, with 15 bases in between. The CDR3 is CASSSTATKTQYF. CDR3 bases: TGTGCCAGTAGTTCGACAGCGACAAAGACGCAGTATTTT.

The chain links TRBV7-3 to TRBJ2-3; tentative D call: TRBD2 (6 bases). CDR3 length: 15 amino acids. V was cut by 1 base and J by 0 bases, with 8 bases left in between. Germline CDR1 and CDR2: SGHTA and FQGTGA. CDR3 in amino acids: CASSLNRGSTDTQYF. The CDR3 coding sequence is TGTGCCAGCAGCTTAAATCGGGGGAGCACAGATACGCAGTATTTT.

The gene calls are TRBV18 and TRBJ1-2, with 9 bases identical to TRBD1. Germline CDR1 is KGHSH and CDR2 is LQKENI. This CDR3 spans 14 amino acids. The V and J ends lost 1 base and 4 bases, in that order; junction bases with no gene match: 1. The CDR3 spells CASSPRTGAYGYTF. The CDR3 bases are TGTGCCAGCTCACCACGGACAGGGGCCTATGGCTACACCTTC.